One sample yielded the 21 T cell receptor beta chains listed below, sequenced in a study of blood T cell repertoires in COVID-19. Repertoires were generated with immunoSEQ multiplex PCR, while TCRdb's copy carries only in-frame clones and drops some. This table has roughly 140,000 clones, roughly 88% appearing once. The material sequenced was peripheral blood. All receptors derive from a woman between 50 and 59 years old with acute or convalescent COVID-19.

V gene TRBV4-1 combines with J gene TRBJ1-4, with 9 bases fitting TRBD1. The V and J ends lost 4 bases and 10 bases, in that order; junction bases with no gene match: 7. Germline-derived CDR1 and CDR2 are MGHRA and YSYEKL. The CDR3 has 14 residues. The CDR3 DNA follows: TGCGCCAGCAGCCCCCGGGACAGGGAAGGAAAACTGTTTTTT. As protein: CASSPRDREGKLFF.

The V and J genes are TRBV25-1 and TRBJ1-1; 7 bases align to TRBD1. The V segment lost 2 bases and the J segment 1 base; nucleotides outside the gene matches: 4. From germline, CDR1 is MGHDK and CDR2 SYGVNS. The length of the CDR3 is 15 residues. The CDR3 nucleotides are TGTGCCAGCAGTGAACCCGGGACAGCGAACACTGAAGCTTTCTTT. Encoded protein: CASSEPGTANTEAFF.

This chain connects TRBV6-2 or TRBV6-3 to TRBJ2-1, with D possibly being TRBD2 (6 bases). V dropped 0 bases and J dropped 1 base, with 16 bases sitting between them. The CDR3 consists of 18 residues. Germline-derived CDR1 and CDR2 are MNHEY and SVGEGT. CDR3 bases: TGTGCCAGCAGTTACTCGGGTAACACGGGAGTTTCCTACAATGAGCAGTTCTTC. Its translation is CASSYSGNTGVSYNEQFF.

In this sample, this clone turned up a few times. The chain joins TRBV6-5 to TRBJ1-5; tentatively, D is TRBD1 (6 bases). This CDR3 is 13 amino acids long. V dropped 8 bases and J dropped 6 bases, with 14 bases sitting between them. Germline V gene lookup returns CDR1 MNHEY and CDR2 SVGAGI. The DNA for the CDR3 is TGTGCCAGCGGCCTCGGACAGTTTCAGCCCCAGCATTTT. Its translation: CASGLGQFQPQHF.

This chain links TRBV5-5 with TRBJ2-1; possible D gene TRBD2, 8 bases. This CDR3 spans 15 amino acids. Germline V gene data show CDR1 as SGHKS and CDR2 as YYEKEE (reference sequence). The V end was cut by 4 bases, the J end by 5 bases, with 16 bases between. This CDR3 reads CASSQGGGRHNEQFF. The CDR3 DNA is TGTGCCAGCAGCCAGGGGGGCGGGAGGCACAATGAGCAGTTCTTC. The full variable domain, completed using reference TRBV5-5 and TRBJ2-1, is DAGVTQSPTHLIKTRGQQVTLRCSPISGHKSVSWYQQVLGQGPQFIFQYYEKEERGRGNFPDRFSARQFPNYSSELNVNALLLGDSALYLCASSQGGGRHNEQFFGPGTRLTVL.

J is TRBJ1-5 and V is TRBV6-5, with 8 bases aligning to TRBD1. V lost 7 bases and J lost 2; bases outside the gene matches: 4. CDR3 length equals 14 residues. Germline CDR1 and CDR2: MNHEY and SVGAGI. The CDR3 DNA follows: TGTGCCAGCACTCCGACAGGGGGCAATCAGCCCCAGCATTTT. This translates into CASTPTGGNQPQHF.

The CDR3 DNA reads TGTGCCAGCAGCCCAGGGGTCCGGGGTGAAAAACTGTTTTTT. Its translation is CASSPGVRGEKLFF. V is TRBV4-2 and J is TRBJ1-4, with D tentatively TRBD1 (6 bases). Per the germline V gene, CDR1 is LGHNA and CDR2 is YNFKEQ. There are 14 residues in the CDR3. The V end was cut by 4 bases, the J end by 7 bases, with 13 bases between.

This sequence joins TRBV19 and TRBJ1-3; D is undetermined. Deletions cut 8 bases from V and 4 bases from J, with 12 bases between. Germline V gene data show CDR1 as LNHDA and CDR2 as SQIVND (reference sequence). CDR3 length: 13 amino acids. CDR3 nucleotides: TGTGCCAGTTGGAGGGCTACCGGAAACACCATATATTTT. Translation gives CASWRATGNTIYF.

The rearrangement joins TRBV3-1 (or the pseudogene TRBV3-2) to TRBJ2-3; 8 bases match TRBD2. Germline V gene lookup returns CDR1 LGHDT and CDR2 YNNKEL (reference sequence). The CDR3 loop spans 18 amino acids. V shed 1 base, J shed 5 bases, and the junction held 14 bases outside the gene matches. CDR3 DNA sequence: TGTGCCAGCAGCCAAGGCCAGGGGAGCGGGAGAACGGTAGATACGCAGTATTTT. Protein sequence: CASSQGQGSGRTVDTQYF.

V usage is TRBV4-2 and J usage is TRBJ1-4; the match to TRBD1 covers 9 bases. CDR1 and CDR2 from the germline V gene are LGHNA and YNFKEQ. This CDR3 contains 16 residues. With V trimmed by 3 bases and J by 8 bases, 10 bases remained unmatched. CDR3 amino acids: CASSQGAGTGNEKLFF. The CDR3 DNA reads as TGTGCCAGCAGCCAGGGAGCCGGGACAGGGAACGAAAAACTGTTTTTT.

The chain couples TRBV19 to TRBJ2-2, with 7 nucleotides matching TRBD1. J was trimmed by 5 bases and V by 1 base; bases with no gene match: 4. The CDR3 length is 15 residues. The germline gives CDR1 LNHDA, CDR2 SQIVND (reference sequence). The CDR3 loop reads CASSIGGRGTGELFF. CDR3 in DNA: TGTGCCAGTAGTATAGGCGGCAGGGGGACCGGGGAGCTGTTTTTT.

V usage is TRBV6-1 and J usage is TRBJ2-1; TRBD2 matches 16 bases. Trimming removed 4 bases from V and 7 bases from J; junction bases left unmatched: 4. Germline V gene lookup returns CDR1 MNHNS and CDR2 SASEGT. The CDR3 totals 16 residues. CDR3 sequence reads: CASSAPGLAGGNEQFF. In nucleotides, the CDR3 is TGTGCCAGCAGTGCCCCGGGACTAGCGGGAGGGAATGAGCAGTTCTTC.

The rearrangement links TRBV3-1 (or the pseudogene TRBV3-2) to TRBJ2-3; possibly TRBD2 for D (5 bases). The CDR3 length is 14 residues. The germline gives CDR1 LGHDT, CDR2 YNNKEL (reference sequence). With 3 bases removed from V and 4 bases from J, the gap between germline ends came to 11 bases. The CDR3 sequence is CASSQRALADTQYF. The CDR3 nucleotides are TGTGCCAGCAGCCAGAGGGCCCTCGCAGATACGCAGTATTTT.

The CDR3 coding sequence is TGTGCCAGCAGATGGCAGGCCAATGAAAAACTGTTTTTT. Translated, it gives CASRWQANEKLFF. The chain couples TRBV28 to TRBJ1-4, with D uncertain. V dropped 6 bases and J dropped 5 bases, with 10 bases sitting between them. Germline V gives CDR1 MDHEN, CDR2 SYDVKM. The CDR3 is made up of 13 amino acids.

This clone was counted once. The chain has TRBV3-1 (or the pseudogene TRBV3-2) and TRBJ2-1; no definite D call. The CDR3 runs to 17 residues. The germline V gene has CDR1 LGHDT and CDR2 YNNKEL (reference sequence). V lost 5 bases and J lost 2, with 19 bases in between. CDR3 protein: CASSSPLRINTYNEQFF. The CDR3 nucleotides read TGTGCCAGCAGCTCTCCCCTCAGAATCAACACCTACAATGAGCAGTTCTTC.

Of note for this clone: The junction departs from the called germline gene at one end, perhaps through a read error. The chain links TRBV3-1 (or the pseudogene TRBV3-2) to TRBJ1-6; tentatively, D is TRBD1 (6 bases). This CDR3 has 14 residues. Germline V lookup: CDR1 LGHDT, CDR2 YNNKEL (reference sequence). The CDR3 DNA reads TGTGCCAGCAGCCAAGATAGGAGACAGGCCCCCCTTCGCTTT. This translates into CASSQDRRQAPLRF.

The gene calls are TRBV4-2 and TRBJ1-6; TRBD1 is a possible D gene (6 bases). There are 17 residues in the CDR3. Germline assignment: CDR1 LGHNA and CDR2 YNFKEQ. V lost 1 base, J lost 2 bases, and 12 bases lay in between. CDR3 sequence (DNA): TGTGCCAGCAGCCAAGGGGAGGGGGACCCCTATAATTCACCCCTCCACTTT. It is translated as CASSQGEGDPYNSPLHF.

At least ten counts were recorded for this clone. The chain couples TRBV9 to TRBJ2-2; D is undetermined. Germline V gene sequence: CDR1 SGDLS, CDR2 YYNGEE. The CDR3 loop spans 14 amino acids. V gave up 4 bases and J gave up 6 bases, with 13 bases separating them. The CDR3, as DNA: TGTGCCAGCAGCCCCCCCATCGGTGCCGGGGAGCTGTTTTTT. As protein: CASSPPIGAGELFF.

The genes are TRBV28 and TRBJ1-2; 8 bases line up with TRBD1. V dropped 2 bases and J dropped 8; count of bases not matched to a gene: 10. The CDR3 sequence is 15 residues long. Germline V gene data show CDR1 as MDHEN and CDR2 as SYDVKM. In DNA, the CDR3 is TGTGCCAGCAGTTTAGTTGGACAGGGTCGAAACGGCTACACCTTC. Protein sequence: CASSLVGQGRNGYTF.

This sequence joins TRBV2 and TRBJ2-7; 13 nucleotides align to TRBD2. Trimming removed 7 bases from V and 2 bases from J; junction bases left unmatched: 14. CDR3 length: 18 residues. CDR1 and CDR2 (germline): SNHLY, FYNNEI. The CDR3 DNA is TGTGCCAGCACGGGGGGACTAGCGGGGCTAAAAGAGCCCTACGAGCAGTACTTC. Its protein is CASTGGLAGLKEPYEQYF.

The V call is TRBV5-8, the J call TRBJ1-5; D remains unclear. The V end lost 0 bases, the J end lost 5 bases, and 9 bases lay between the germline ends. Germline CDR1 SGHTS, CDR2 YDEGEE. The CDR3 has 14 amino acids. This chain's CDR3 is CASSLGWGDQPQHF. In DNA form, the CDR3 reads TGTGCCAGCAGCTTGGGGTGGGGAGATCAGCCCCAGCATTTT.